This T cell receptor (beta chain) was found in a study of shared clonotypes between healthy human individuals (dated by TCRdb to about 2020). In terms of the full investigation: A couple of women and a few men aged 18 to 49 years were included in the cohort. To increase sequencing depth and limit assay-specific biases, TCR repertoire library preparation and sequencing were carried out by different laboratories using diverse techniques. Leukapheresis yielded between about 0.94 and 9 billion PBMCs per donor. The study deeply sequenced blood TCR repertoires of 5 or 6 healthy adults to estimate repertoire size and the extent of clonotype sharing between individuals. For each donor, CD4 naive and CD4 memory were each given three plates, CD8 naive was given two plates, and CD8 memory was given one plate. Study-wide findings and limitations: Sampling was restricted to blood, and TCR repertoires in tissue are likely to differ from TCR repertoires in blood. The genetic and exposure-history diversity represented was limited by the small number of donors. Naive subsets generally had larger estimated clonotype richness than memory subsets. Approximately 4.8% of naive CD4, around 3.5% of naive CD8, around 2.3% of memory CD4, and about 0.4% of memory CD8 clonotypes were shared across several donors. Higher generation probabilities were observed for clonotypes shared by all four sorted-subset donors than for non-shared clonotypes. Rarefaction of sorted-subset datasets indicated incomplete sequencing despite the large sequencing depth. Based on pairwise subsampling, the degree of clonotype sharing among donors was expected to be affected by sequencing depth.

Donors were healthy HIV-negative adults with no recently reported acute infections or vaccinations. Every donor was a Caucasian adult living in Nashville, Tennessee, USA. CD4+ T cells were enriched by magnetic negative selection; naive cells were then positively selected on CD45RA, and the negative fraction formed the memory subset. After blood collection by leukapheresis, PBMCs were isolated using Ficoll-Histopaque density gradient centrifugation and then cryopreserved in the vapor phase of liquid nitrogen. Analytical flow cytometry was used to check the purity and quantity of every magnetically sorted T cell population. From each sorted fraction, genomic DNA was isolated and quantified by UV absorbance on a Nanodrop 2000c. Regarding this clone: Its binding antigen is unknown. No much larger clonotype is one base removed from it; base qualities were not supplied.

TCR CDR3 regions were amplified from genomic DNA by multiplex PCR using the deep immunoSEQ assay. Genomic DNA extracted from each cell subset was distributed evenly over all wells of several immunoSEQ 96-well plates, and each plate served as one replicate. For sorted subsets, each replicate PCR was loaded with 200 ng genomic DNA, equivalent to 30,000 or so T cell genomes. Purified libraries were measured with a Qubit 3.0 fluorometer, size-checked on a Bioanalyzer 2100, and measured again with the KAPA Library Quantification kit. A separate single-read 150-cycle Illumina NextSeq 550 flow cell was used to sequence each immunoSEQ 96-well plate. In the authors' own workflow: Because the immunoSEQ output included only junctional sequences and no quality scores, the filtering could not be the same as the filtering used for full-length reads. Sequences were annotated with PyIR, a Python wrapper for IgBLAST v1.9, and V/J genes and CDR3 were assigned using IMGT germline references. Any read was removed if the V/J assignment was weak (E-value above 1e-6), the CDR3 was missing, or the read contained stop codons, out-of-frame junctions, or ambiguous translated residues. V3J clonotypes were defined as sequences sharing an identical inferred V gene, J gene, and CDR3 amino acid sequence. Percentage overlap between repertoires was calculated by dividing the number of shared unique clonotypes by the size of the smaller repertoire. RTK rarefaction, the Chao1 estimator, and Recon v2.1 estimates of unobserved clonotypes were used to assess repertoire richness. Generation probabilities were computed with OLGA for all TCRbeta clonotypes obtained by the gDNA method from a handful of donors. The clones in this table, taken by TCRdb from immuneACCESS, are in-frame only. Not every clone is retained; where verified, under half of the shortfall comes from an unresolved V gene, and the cause of the rest is unknown. That table furnishes V, J and clone size, whereas the DNA furnished D and trimming. The sample table shows under 1,100,000 clones, and about 75% are seen once. Jointly, the top ten make up 1.5% of the sample.

CDR3 length: 15 amino acids, cysteine to phenylalanine. Kept here is only the CDR3 DNA, which spans 45 bases and is read in frame from base 1. The V end gives up 10 bases and the J end 4 bases, leaving 15 bases in the junction not matched to a gene. The germline V gene encodes CDR1 ENHRY and CDR2 SYGVKD. The sample consisted of memory CD4+ T cells sorted from blood. Sample cell subset or site, as interpreted from the label and publication: CD45RA-negative fraction. Rearrangement joined TRBV10-3 to TRBJ2-7; TRBD2 agrees with 8 junctional bases. The clonotype was recovered from a man aged 18 to 30 in good health. The bases read TGTGCCAGGGACCTCCGGATAGCGGGATTGTACGAGCAGTACTTC. Translated, it reads CARDLRIAGLYEQYF.